These 6 T cell receptor beta chains originate from one sample sequenced in a study of T cell responses to AZD1222 COVID-19 vaccine. The data were produced by immunoSEQ multiplex PCR, yet TCRdb's version contains in-frame clones alone and is incomplete. The data show 95,000 to 150,000 clones, around nine tenths seen once. This specimen consisted of peripheral blood, obtained on day 0 of AZD1222 vaccination. Every receptor here comes from an adult in good health.

The chain links TRBV28 to TRBJ2-1; D not resolved. Germline assignment: CDR1 MDHEN and CDR2 SYDVKM. The CDR3 contains 12 residues. With 3 bases removed from V and 8 bases from J, the gap between germline ends came to 8 bases. The CDR3 coding sequence is TGTGCCAGCAGTTTGGGCGGCTATGAGCAGTTCTTC. Protein product: CASSLGGYEQFF.

The V call is TRBV7-9, the J call TRBJ1-4; 11 positions match TRBD1. The CDR3 contains 17 residues. The germline V gene encodes CDR1 SEHNR and CDR2 FQNEAQ (reference sequence). V lost 4 bases and J lost 8; bases outside the gene matches: 12. The CDR3: CASSYRTGGLLGEKLFF. The CDR3 region has the DNA TGTGCCAGCAGCTACCGGACAGGGGGCCTTCTGGGGGAAAAACTGTTTTTT.

The chain links TRBV5-1 to TRBJ1-2; no clear D gene. The CDR3 is 13 amino acids. The V end was cut by 4 bases, the J end by 1 base, with 8 bases between. Germline values: CDR1 SGHRS, CDR2 YFSETQ. CDR3 sequence: CASSIQSNYGYTF. For the CDR3, the DNA is TGCGCCAGCAGCATCCAGAGTAACTATGGCTACACCTTC.

The V and J genes are TRBV10-3 and TRBJ1-1; 8 nucleotides match TRBD1. With 6 bases clipped from V and 1 base from J, the junction kept 4 bases outside the gene matches. CDR3 length: 14 amino acids. Germline loops: CDR1 ENHRY, CDR2 SYGVKD. CDR3: CAIRNTGGNTEAFF. Written as DNA, the CDR3 is TGTGCCATCAGGAATACAGGGGGGAACACTGAAGCTTTCTTT.

V gene TRBV24-1 combines with J gene TRBJ1-5; D gene unclear. The CDR3 loop spans 12 amino acids. The V end was cut by 7 bases, the J end by 5 bases, with 8 bases between. Germline CDR1 is KGHDR and CDR2 is SFDVKD. The CDR3 region is CATSQLDQPQHF. The CDR3 coding sequence is TGTGCCACCAGCCAGCTAGATCAGCCCCAGCATTTT.

This chain joins TRBV10-3 and TRBJ1-1, with D unclear. Germline V lookup: CDR1 ENHRY, CDR2 SYGVKD. Trimming left V 4 bases short and J 2 bases short, with 11 bases between. The CDR3 is 14 amino acids. This CDR3 is CAISVGPGNTEAFF. The CDR3 coding sequence is TGTGCCATCAGTGTTGGCCCAGGAAACACTGAAGCTTTCTTT.